This paragraph covers one TCR beta chain sequence. Its specific antigen is unknown. No clone much larger than this one lies a single base away; base qualities are absent. This same CDR3 is encoded by further DNA sequences in the sample. Library prep was done by the immunoSEQ multiplex PCR assay. The multiplex PCR relied on a mix of 60 forward primers for TCR Vbeta segments and 13 reverse primers for TCR Jbeta segments. Amplification of the CDR3 region of rearranged TCR beta genes was performed with a multiplex PCR assay on genomic DNA. Amplified TCR beta libraries were sequenced as 87-base-pair reads on the Illumina HiSeq System. In the authors' own workflow: Across the 670 or so repertoires, a later analysis counted approximately 75 million unique TCR beta chains, 9 million to 14 million of which were shared by at least two donors. Raw reads were error-corrected and collapsed into unique sequences by a nearest-neighbor algorithm in which closely related sequences were merged to remove PCR and sequencing errors. CDR3 sequences were aligned to IMGT reference sequences to assign V, D and J gene segments. For a sequence to be retained, at least a six-nucleotide match to both a V gene segment and a J gene segment was required. A rearrangement counted as productive if the CDR3 had no stop codons and remained in frame with V and J, and every other rearrangement counted as non-productive. CDR3 was defined according to IMGT convention as the region running from the second conserved V-encoded cysteine to the conserved J-encoded phenylalanine. The earlier analysis of 500 to 650 of the donors excluded any sequence lacking an unambiguous match to a single V gene segment. An earlier analysis of 550 to 650 of the donors classified V segments as functional when productive rearrangements were above 56.7% and as segregating when the standard deviation between donors was above 5%. A statistical classification framework was built to diagnose cytomegalovirus status from the catalog of TCR beta chain sequences. In a later analysis, TCR nucleotide sequences were compared against IMGT/GENE-DB human TR gene sequences so that V and J genes could be assigned. The TCRdist pipeline was used in a later analysis to assign CDR3 sequences and most-parsimonious VDJ recombination scenarios. In a later analysis, each TCR beta chain was defined by its CDR3 amino acid sequence together with its V-gene family, and reads without a unique V-gene family were excluded. To address suspected cross-contamination and a sequencing artifact, a later analysis removed a few hundred highly shared, low-generation-probability nucleotide sequences. A later analysis calculated a clonal expansion index for each public chain from normalized within-repertoire ranks of inferred template counts. In a later analysis, generation probabilities were computed with a VDJ recombination model fitted to out-of-frame rearrangements, and the resulting probabilities were checked against IGoR. In a later analysis, hypergeometric tests were used to score TCR-TCR, TCR-HLA and TCR-CMV co-occurrence, with a repertoire-size bias correction applied to TCR pairs. A later analysis estimated false discovery rates by permuting HLA or CMV assignments 20 times. A later analysis grouped co-occurring TCRs with DBSCAN, adding TCRdist sequence similarity when clustering within HLA-allele-positive subsets. For co-occurrence clustering, repertoires with fewer than 30,000 or more than 120,000 public chains were excluded, along with several repertoires with anomalous nucleotide sharing. The clones in this table, taken by TCRdb from immuneACCESS, are in-frame only. Not every clone is retained; where verified, under half of the shortfall comes from an unresolved V gene, and the cause of the rest is unknown. The V and J calls and the clone size are those of that table, but D and trimming were determined from the DNA. For this sample the table gives around 150,000 clones, of which roughly three quarters were detected only once. The biggest ten clones account for 14% of the sample.

The junction shows trimming of 5 bases on V and 1 base on J, and the gene matches do not reach 5 bases of it. CDR1 SGHTA and CDR2 FQGNSA are derived from the germline V gene. The cysteine opens and the phenylalanine closes a CDR3 of 14 amino acids. The kept DNA is CDR3 alone, 42 bases in frame from the first base. The cohort comprised 670 or so healthy bone marrow donors. At the time of sampling, every cohort member was nominally healthy, though immune exposures that went unrecorded were likely present. The donor tested CMV seronegative, placing the donor among the approximately 360 seronegative members of the cohort. Each donor provided a peripheral blood sample, and peripheral blood mononuclear cells were used for TCR beta sequencing. The Qiagen DNeasy Blood Extraction Kit was used to extract genomic DNA from the blood cell samples. The source of the sample is a study of cytomegalovirus exposure and HLA in healthy donors (dated by TCRdb to 2016 to 2017). For the study in its entirety: An earlier analysis of some 600 of the donors reported 276 Gb of sequence data and 100 million to 120 million unique TCR beta sequences obtained from approximately 180 million T cells. An early release that covered approximately 600 HLA-typed donors contained around 300 gigabases of sequencing data and around 85 million unique TCR sequences. Among the roughly 400 genotyped donors, approximately 76% belonged to the genetic ancestry cluster associated with self-reported Caucasian donors. The aim of the study was to test whether cataloging public T cell receptors could identify signatures of past pathogen exposure. Using immunosequencing, the study profiled T cell repertoires from around 670 subjects and related those repertoires to cytomegalovirus serostatus. Besides the first cohort of roughly 660 subjects, a separate validation cohort made up of 120 different subjects was used. The study combined high-throughput TCR immunosequencing, statistical association of individual TCRs with disease status, and machine learning to predict cytomegalovirus infection status. A later analysis re-examined previously published TCR beta repertoires from more than 550 donors and added high-resolution HLA genotyping to investigate patterns of TCR occurrence. The later analysis used no new phenotypic data to find candidate immune exposures, relying instead on TCR beta sequences and their occurrence across donors. An earlier analysis of 587 of the donors used high-throughput TCR beta sequencing to judge whether each TCR beta V gene segment behaved as functional or pseudogenic. Donor age, sex, ethnicity and CMV serostatus were compiled together with the repertoire data. A later genetic analysis took genome-wide SNP genotypes for about 55% of the roughly 670 donors and used that subset as a discovery cohort. Every discovery cohort repertoire had been produced on one sequencing platform. Class I and class II HLA loci were covered by the typing at four-digit resolution. Typing coverage differed by locus: A, B, C, DRB1 and DQB1 were typed in roughly 620-630 donors, DQA1 in 522, DPA1 in approximately 600, and DPB1 in around 490. Because of strong linkage in the cohort, roughly 5 DR-DQ haplotypes were treated as single units for association and clustering. Among over 350 genotyped donors of the cohort, an average of around 240,000 unique TCR beta nucleotide sequences were sequenced per donor, around a sixth of them non-productive. Here is what the overall study found, with its caveats: Linkage disequilibrium might explain the correlated functional status among segregating V segments, but an unknown experimental factor could not be ruled out. In a later analysis, about 16,000 TCR beta sequences were associated with specific HLA alleles at a false discovery rate of 0.05. The cohort was sequenced for TCR beta chains only, and without alpha or paired-chain data the features that could be detected were limited. Because some donors lacked HLA typing at each locus, the association tests relied only on the typed subset. Because the 87-base-pair reads could not distinguish some IMGT-functional V segments, including TRBV6-2 and TRBV6-3, those segments were excluded. According to a later analysis, most CMV-associated TCR beta chains appeared to be HLA-restricted, and the HLA associations seemed to be driven largely by CMV exposure. For the cohort, immune exposure information was limited to CMV serostatus. A total of 164 TCR beta chains were listed by the study as associated with cytomegalovirus. When HLA alleles, especially DR and DQ, strongly co-occurred, attributing TCR associations to individual alleles was difficult. A group of highly shared sequence variants was considered likely to be a technical artifact of the sequencing pipeline. According to a later analysis, TCR association rates differed among HLA loci, with DRB1 alleles showing the most associated TCRs and HLA-C alleles showing the fewest. Presence/absence analyses assumed roughly uniform sequencing depth across donors, an assumption that may not hold. Compared with the roughly 670-donor mean, donors in an Asian-associated ancestry cluster had fewer N-insertions in productive TCRs, according to a later genetic analysis. An earlier analysis of some 590 of the donors showed that most TCR beta V segments appeared in productive rearrangements either about 87% or about 30% of the time, which broadly matched IMGT annotations. The authors suggested that the approach could potentially be extended to other disease states and immunological phenotypes. Across donors, most TCR sequences were observed very rarely, whereas some public TCRs were present in many individuals. In a later analysis, HLA-associated TCR beta chains were found to be more clonally expanded and to have lower generation probabilities than equally common non-associated chains. An association between a missense DCLRE1C variant and V-gene and J-gene trimming of TCR beta chains was found in a later genetic analysis and replicated in an independent cohort. A further reported finding was that TCR beta sequences accurately predicted the HLA-A and HLA-B alleles for most subjects in the first cohort. Because counts were too low, 15 or so rarely observed V segments, including chromosome 9 orphons, were excluded from the earlier analysis of about 500 of the donors. In vitro tests confirmed that three of the cytomegalovirus-associated TCR beta chains recognize cytomegalovirus antigens. Cytomegalovirus status was reported to be diagnosed by the classifier with high specificity and sensitivity in both the original and validation cohorts. According to a later analysis, parvovirus B19, influenza, CMV and Epstein-Barr virus appeared linked to several top co-occurrence clusters.

Sequenced material: PBMCs. The clonotype originates from a woman in her thirties or forties in good health and CMV-seronegative. The V and J genes are TRBV7-2 and TRBJ2-7; TRBD1 aligns with 7 central bases. CDR3 reads: CASSVRQGSYEQYF. Read as DNA, the sequence is TGTGCCAGCAGCGTCAGACAGGGATCCTACGAGCAGTACTTC.